The clone carrying this T cell receptor beta chain was recorded many times. Its antigen is unknown. The sample is drawn from a study of T cells in Graves' hyperthyroidism and ophthalmopathy. Whole-study results and caveats: Blood samples included most of the expanded thyroid clonotypes exceeding 0.001.

Amplification of TCR beta CDR3 regions used RNA as the template. Initially, a first-round RT-PCR of the TCR CDR3 employed the HTBI primer set. One entry per CDR3 protein results from TCRdb running MiXCR on the multiplex PCR reads. Among almost 50,000 distinct CDR3 sequences listed, 45% to 65% were seen once. The clonotype was recovered from a man aged 18-30 years with Graves' hyperthyroidism. The sample was peripheral blood or thyroid tissue (not recorded which).

This CDR3 is CASSDSNTGGSLLATNEKLFF. The CDR3 bases are TGTGCCAGCAGTGACAGTAATACAGGGGGCTCCCTCCTTGCAACTAATGAAAAACTGTTTTTT. The chain links TRBV6-4 to TRBJ1-4; 9 bases line up with TRBD1. V shed 2 bases and J 0 bases; nucleotides not matched to a gene: 16. The CDR3 consists of 21 residues. Germline V CDR1 and CDR2: MRHNA, SNTAGT.